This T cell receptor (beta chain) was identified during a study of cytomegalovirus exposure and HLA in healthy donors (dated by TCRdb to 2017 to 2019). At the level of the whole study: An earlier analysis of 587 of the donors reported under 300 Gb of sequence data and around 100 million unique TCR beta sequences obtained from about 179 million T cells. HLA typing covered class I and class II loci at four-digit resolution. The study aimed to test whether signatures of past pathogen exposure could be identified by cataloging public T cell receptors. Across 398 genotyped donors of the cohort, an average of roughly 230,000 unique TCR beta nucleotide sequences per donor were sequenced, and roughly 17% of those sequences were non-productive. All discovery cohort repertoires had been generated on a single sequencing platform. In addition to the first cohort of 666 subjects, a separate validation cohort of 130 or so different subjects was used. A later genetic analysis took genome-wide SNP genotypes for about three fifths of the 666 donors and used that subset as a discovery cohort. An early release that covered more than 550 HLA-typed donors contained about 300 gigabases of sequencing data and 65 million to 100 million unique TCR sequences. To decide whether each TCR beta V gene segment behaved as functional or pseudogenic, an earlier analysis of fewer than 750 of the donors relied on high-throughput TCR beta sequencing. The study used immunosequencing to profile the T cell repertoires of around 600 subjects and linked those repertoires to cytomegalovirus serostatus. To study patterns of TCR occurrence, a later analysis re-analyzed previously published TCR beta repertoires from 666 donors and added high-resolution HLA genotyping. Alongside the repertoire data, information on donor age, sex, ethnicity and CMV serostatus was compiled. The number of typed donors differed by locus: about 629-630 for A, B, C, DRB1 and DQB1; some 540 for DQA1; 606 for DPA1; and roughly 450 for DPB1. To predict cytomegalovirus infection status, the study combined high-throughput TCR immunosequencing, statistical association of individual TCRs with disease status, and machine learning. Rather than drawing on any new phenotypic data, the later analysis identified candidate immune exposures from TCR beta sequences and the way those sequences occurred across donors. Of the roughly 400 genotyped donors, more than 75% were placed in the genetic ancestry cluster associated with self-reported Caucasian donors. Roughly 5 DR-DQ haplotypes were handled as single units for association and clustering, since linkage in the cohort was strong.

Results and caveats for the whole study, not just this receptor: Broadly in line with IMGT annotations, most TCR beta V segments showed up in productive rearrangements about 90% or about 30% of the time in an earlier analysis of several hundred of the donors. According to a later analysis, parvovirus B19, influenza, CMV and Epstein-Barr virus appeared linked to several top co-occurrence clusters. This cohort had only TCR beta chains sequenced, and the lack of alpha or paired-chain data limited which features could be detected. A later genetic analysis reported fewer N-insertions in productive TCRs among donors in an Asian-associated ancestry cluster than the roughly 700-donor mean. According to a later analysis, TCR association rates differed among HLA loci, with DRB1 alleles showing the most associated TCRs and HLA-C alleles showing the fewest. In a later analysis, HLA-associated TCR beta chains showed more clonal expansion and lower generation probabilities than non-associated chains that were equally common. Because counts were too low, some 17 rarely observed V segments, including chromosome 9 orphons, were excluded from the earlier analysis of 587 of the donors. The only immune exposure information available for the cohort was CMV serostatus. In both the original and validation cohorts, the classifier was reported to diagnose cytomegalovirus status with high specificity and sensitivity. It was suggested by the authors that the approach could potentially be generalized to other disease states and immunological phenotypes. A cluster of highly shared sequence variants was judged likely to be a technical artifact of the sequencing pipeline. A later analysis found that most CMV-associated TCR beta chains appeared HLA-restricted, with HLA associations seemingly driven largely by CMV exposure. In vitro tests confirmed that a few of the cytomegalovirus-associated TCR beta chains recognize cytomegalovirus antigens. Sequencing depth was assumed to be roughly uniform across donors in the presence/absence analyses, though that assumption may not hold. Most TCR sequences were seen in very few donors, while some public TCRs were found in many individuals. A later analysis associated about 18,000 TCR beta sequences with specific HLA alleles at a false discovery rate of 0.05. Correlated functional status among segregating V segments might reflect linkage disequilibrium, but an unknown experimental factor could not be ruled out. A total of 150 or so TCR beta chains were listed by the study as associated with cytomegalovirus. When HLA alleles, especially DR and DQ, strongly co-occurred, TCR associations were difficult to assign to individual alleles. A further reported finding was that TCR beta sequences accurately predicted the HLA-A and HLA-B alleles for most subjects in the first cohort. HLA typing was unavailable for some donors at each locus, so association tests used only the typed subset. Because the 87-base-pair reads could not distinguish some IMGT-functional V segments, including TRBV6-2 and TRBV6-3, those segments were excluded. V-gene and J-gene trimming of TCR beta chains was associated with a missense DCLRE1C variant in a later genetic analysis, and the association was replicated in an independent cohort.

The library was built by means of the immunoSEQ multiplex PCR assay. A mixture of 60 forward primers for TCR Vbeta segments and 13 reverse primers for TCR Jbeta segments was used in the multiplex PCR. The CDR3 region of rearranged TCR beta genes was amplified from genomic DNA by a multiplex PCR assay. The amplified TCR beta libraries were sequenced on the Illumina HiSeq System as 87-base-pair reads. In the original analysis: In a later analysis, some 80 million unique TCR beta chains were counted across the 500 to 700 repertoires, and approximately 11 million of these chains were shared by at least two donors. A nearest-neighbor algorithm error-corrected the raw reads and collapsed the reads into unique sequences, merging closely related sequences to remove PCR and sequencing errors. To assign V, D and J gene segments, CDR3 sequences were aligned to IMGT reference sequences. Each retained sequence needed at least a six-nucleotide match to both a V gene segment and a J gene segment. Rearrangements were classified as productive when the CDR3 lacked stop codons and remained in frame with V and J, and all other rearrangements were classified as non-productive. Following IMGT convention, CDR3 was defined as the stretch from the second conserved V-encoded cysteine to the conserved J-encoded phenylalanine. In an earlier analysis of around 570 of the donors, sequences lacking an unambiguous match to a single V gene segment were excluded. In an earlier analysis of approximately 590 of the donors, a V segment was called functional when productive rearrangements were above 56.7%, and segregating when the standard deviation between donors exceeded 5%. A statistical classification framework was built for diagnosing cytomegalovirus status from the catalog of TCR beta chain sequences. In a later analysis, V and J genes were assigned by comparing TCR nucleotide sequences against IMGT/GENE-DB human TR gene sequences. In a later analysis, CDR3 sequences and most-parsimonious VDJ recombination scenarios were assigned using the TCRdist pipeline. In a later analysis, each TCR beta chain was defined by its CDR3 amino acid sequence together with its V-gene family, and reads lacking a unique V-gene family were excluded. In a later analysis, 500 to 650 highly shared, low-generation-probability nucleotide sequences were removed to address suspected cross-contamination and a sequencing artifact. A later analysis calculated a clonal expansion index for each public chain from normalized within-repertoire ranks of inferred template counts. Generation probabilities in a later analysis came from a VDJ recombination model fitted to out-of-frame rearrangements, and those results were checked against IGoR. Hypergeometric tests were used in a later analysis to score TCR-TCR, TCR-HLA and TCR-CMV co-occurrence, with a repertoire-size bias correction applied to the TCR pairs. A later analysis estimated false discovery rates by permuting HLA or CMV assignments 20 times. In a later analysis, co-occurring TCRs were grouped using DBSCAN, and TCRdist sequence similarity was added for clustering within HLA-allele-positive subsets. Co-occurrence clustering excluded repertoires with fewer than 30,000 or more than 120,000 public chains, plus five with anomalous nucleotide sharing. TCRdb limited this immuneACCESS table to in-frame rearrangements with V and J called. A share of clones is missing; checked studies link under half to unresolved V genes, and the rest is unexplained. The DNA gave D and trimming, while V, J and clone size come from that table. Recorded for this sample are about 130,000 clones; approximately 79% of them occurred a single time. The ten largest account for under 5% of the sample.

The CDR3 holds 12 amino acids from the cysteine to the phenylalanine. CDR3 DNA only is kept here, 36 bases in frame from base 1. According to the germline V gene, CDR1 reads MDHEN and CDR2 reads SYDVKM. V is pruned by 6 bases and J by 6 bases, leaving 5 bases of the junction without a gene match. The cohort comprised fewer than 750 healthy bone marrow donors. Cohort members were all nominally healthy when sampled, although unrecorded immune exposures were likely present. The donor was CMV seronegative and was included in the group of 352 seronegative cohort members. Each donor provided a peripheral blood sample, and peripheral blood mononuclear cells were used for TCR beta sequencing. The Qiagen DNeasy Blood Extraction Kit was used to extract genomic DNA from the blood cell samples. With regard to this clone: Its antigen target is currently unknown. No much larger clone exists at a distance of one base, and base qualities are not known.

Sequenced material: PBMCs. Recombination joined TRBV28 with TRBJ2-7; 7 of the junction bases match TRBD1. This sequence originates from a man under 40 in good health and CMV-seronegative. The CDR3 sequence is CASRLQGLEQYF. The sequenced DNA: TGTGCCAGCAGGCTACAGGGGCTCGAGCAGTACTTC.